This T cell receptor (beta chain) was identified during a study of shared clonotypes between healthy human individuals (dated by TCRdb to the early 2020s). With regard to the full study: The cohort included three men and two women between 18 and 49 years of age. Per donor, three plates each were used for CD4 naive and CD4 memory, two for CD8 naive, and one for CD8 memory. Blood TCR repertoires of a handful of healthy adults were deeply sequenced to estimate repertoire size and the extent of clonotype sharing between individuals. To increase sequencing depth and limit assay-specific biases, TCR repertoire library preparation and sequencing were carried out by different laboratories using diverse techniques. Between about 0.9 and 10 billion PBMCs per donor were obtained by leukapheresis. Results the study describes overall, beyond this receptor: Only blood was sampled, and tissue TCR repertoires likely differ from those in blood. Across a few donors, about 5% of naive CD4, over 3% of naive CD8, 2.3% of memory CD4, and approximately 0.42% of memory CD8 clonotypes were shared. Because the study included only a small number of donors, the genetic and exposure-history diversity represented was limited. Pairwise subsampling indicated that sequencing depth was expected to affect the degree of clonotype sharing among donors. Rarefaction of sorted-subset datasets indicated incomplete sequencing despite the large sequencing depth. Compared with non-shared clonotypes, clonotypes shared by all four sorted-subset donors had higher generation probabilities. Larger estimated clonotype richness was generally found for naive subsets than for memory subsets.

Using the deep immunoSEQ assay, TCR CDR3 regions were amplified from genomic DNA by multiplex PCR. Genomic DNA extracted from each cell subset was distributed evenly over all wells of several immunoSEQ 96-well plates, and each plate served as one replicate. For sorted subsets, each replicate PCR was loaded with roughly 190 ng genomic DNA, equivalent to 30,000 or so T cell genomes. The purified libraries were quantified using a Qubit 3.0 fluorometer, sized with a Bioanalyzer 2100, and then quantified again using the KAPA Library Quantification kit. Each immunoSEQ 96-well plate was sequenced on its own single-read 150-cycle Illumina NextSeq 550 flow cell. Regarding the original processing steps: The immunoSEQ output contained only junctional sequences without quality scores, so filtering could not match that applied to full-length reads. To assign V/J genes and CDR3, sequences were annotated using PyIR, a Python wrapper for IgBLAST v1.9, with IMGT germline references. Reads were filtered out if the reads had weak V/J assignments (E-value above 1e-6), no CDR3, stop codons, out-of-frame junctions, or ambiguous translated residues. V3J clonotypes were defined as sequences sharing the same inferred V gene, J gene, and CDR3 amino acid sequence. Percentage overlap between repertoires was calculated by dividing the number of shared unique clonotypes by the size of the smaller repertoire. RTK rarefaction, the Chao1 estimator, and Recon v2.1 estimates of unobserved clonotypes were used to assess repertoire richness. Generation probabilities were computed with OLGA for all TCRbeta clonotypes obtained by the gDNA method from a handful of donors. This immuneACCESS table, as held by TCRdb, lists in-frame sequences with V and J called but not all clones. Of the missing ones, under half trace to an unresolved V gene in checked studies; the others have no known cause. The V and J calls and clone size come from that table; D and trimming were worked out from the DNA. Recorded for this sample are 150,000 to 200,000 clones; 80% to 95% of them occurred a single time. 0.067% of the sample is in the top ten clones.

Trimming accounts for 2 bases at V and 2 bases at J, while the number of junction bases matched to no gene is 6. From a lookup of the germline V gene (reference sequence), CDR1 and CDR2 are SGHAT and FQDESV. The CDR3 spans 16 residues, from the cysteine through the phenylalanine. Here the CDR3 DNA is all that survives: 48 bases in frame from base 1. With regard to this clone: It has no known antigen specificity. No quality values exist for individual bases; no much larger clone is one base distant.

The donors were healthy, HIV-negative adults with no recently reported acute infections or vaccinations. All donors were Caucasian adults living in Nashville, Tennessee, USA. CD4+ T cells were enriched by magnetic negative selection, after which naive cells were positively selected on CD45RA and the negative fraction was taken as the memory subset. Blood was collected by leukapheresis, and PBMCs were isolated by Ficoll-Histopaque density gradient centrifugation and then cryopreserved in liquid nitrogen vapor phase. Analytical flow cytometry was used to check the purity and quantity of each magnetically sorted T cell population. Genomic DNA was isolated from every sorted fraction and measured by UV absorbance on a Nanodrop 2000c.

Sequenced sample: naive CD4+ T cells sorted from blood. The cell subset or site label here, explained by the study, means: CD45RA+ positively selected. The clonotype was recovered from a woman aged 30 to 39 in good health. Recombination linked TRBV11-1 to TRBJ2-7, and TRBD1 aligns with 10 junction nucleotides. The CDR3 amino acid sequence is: CASSLIGTGATYEQYF. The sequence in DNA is TGTGCCAGCAGCTTAATAGGGACAGGGGCGACCTACGAGCAGTACTTC.